Below are 22 T cell receptor beta chains sequenced from a single sample in a study of blood T cell repertoires in COVID-19 (dated by TCRdb to the early 2020s). Library preparation employed the immunoSEQ multiplex PCR assay. Held by TCRdb, this immuneACCESS table contains in-frame sequences only and omits some clones. Under half of the omission traces to an unresolved V gene where checked; the cause of the rest is unknown. The sample table contains 350,000 to 450,000 clones; only one count was recorded for 85% of them. Of the sample, more than 3% falls within the top ten clones. Sequencing was done on a sample of peripheral blood. Every receptor here comes from a woman aged 18-35 years with acute or convalescent COVID-19.

J is TRBJ1-6 and V is TRBV12-5; no clear D gene. Germline V gene lookup returns CDR1 LGHNT and CDR2 FRNRAP. With 5 bases removed from V and 14 bases from J, the gap between germline ends came to 19 bases. This CDR3 region has 14 residues. The CDR3 sequence: CASGMADSSLSLHF. CDR3 DNA sequence: TGTGCTAGTGGTATGGCAGACTCGAGTCTCTCCCTCCACTTT.

The rearrangement joins TRBV9 to TRBJ2-1; D possibly corresponds to TRBD1 (6 bases). Germline CDR1 and CDR2: SGDLS and YYNGEE. V shed 4 bases and J shed 1 base, with 15 bases lying between them. CDR3 size: 16 residues. As DNA, the CDR3 is TGTGCCAGCAGCCCCTACAGGGTAGGGTCCTACAATGAGCAGTTCTTC. It specifies CASSPYRVGSYNEQFF.

V gene TRBV6-9 combines with J gene TRBJ1-5; a weak D match, TRBD1 (6 bases). This CDR3 is built from 16 residues. Deletions cut 4 bases from V and 4 bases from J, with 17 bases between. The germline gives CDR1 MNHGY, CDR2 SVAAGI. The chain's CDR3 is CASSSGYRVSNQPQHF. CDR3 DNA sequence: TGTGCCAGCAGTTCCGGATACAGGGTATCTAATCAGCCCCAGCATTTT.

The CDR3 bases are TGTGCCAGCAGCTTAACAGGGCACACCGGGGAGCTGTTTTTT. It encodes CASSLTGHTGELFF. The chain links TRBV7-2 to TRBJ2-2, with D perhaps TRBD1 (6 bases). This CDR3 spans 14 amino acids. The germline V and J ends were trimmed by 2 bases and 3 bases, with 7 bases remaining between them. Germline loops: CDR1 SGHTA, CDR2 FQGNSA.

V usage is TRBV28 and J usage is TRBJ2-3; 8 positions match TRBD2. The germline V gene encodes CDR1 MDHEN and CDR2 SYDVKM. The CDR3 is 14 residues long. J was trimmed by 2 bases and V by 8 bases; bases with no gene match: 6. The CDR3 DNA sequence: TGTGCCAGCTTAAGCGGGGGATACACAGATACGCAGTATTTT. Amino acids: CASLSGGYTDTQYF. The complete variable domain, with remaining parts taken from reference TRBV28 and TRBJ2-3, reads DVKVTQSSRYLVKRTGEKVFLECVQDMDHENMFWYRQDPGLGLRLIYFSYDVKMKEKGDIPEGYSVSREKKERFSLILESASTNQTSMYLCASLSGGYTDTQYFGPGTRLTVL.

The chain links TRBV3-1 (or the pseudogene TRBV3-2) to TRBJ2-1; TRBD2 matches at 9 bases. Germline loops: CDR1 LGHDT, CDR2 YNNKEL (reference sequence). The ends lost 5 bases at V and 0 bases at J; junction bases unmatched: 23. The CDR3 runs 22 residues. The CDR3 region has the DNA TGTGCCAGCAGCGGGCGGGTCAGCGCTAGCGGGGTTTCCCCGAGCTCCTACAATGAGCAGTTCTTC. Translating it yields CASSGRVSASGVSPSSYNEQFF.

The chain uses TRBV4-1 and TRBJ1-1; 11 bases match TRBD1. The CDR3 has 16 residues. CDR1 is MGHRA, CDR2 YSYEKL, per germline. V was clipped by 4 bases and J by 0 bases; unmatched bases: 4. The CDR3 here is CASSPRTGGVNTEAFF. For the CDR3, the DNA is TGCGCCAGCAGCCCAAGGACAGGGGGCGTGAACACTGAAGCTTTCTTT.

V usage is TRBV11-1 and J usage is TRBJ2-5, with a weak D call TRBD1 (6 bases). V shed 1 base and J shed 0 bases, with 12 bases lying between them. The germline gives CDR1 SGHAT, CDR2 FQDESV (reference sequence). CDR3 size: 16 residues. CDR3 in amino acids: CASSLEREGDQETQYF. In DNA form, the CDR3 reads TGTGCCAGCAGCTTAGAAAGAGAGGGGGACCAAGAGACCCAGTACTTC.

Of note for this clone: Germline and junction disagree at one end, which may indicate a read error. This chain links TRBV28 with TRBJ2-7; 8 bases match TRBD2. Germline V gene sequence: CDR1 MDHEN, CDR2 SYDVKM. The CDR3 loop spans 13 amino acids. The CDR3 DNA is TGTGCCAGCAGCCCTAGAAACCTTAGCGGGAAGCTATTC. Translated: CASSPRNLSGKLF.

V and J are TRBV5-4 and TRBJ2-7; D might be TRBD1 (5 bases). CDR3 length: 15 amino acids. The germline V gene has CDR1 SGHNT and CDR2 YYREEE (reference sequence). The ends were cut back, 2 bases at V and 0 bases at J, with 12 bases in the middle. For the CDR3, the DNA is TGTGCCAGCAGCTTAAAGGGGCACGGCTCCTACGAGCAGTACTTC. This encodes CASSLKGHGSYEQYF. Complete variable domain (other parts from reference TRBV5-4 and TRBJ2-7): ETGVTQSPTHLIKTRGQQVTLRCSSQSGHNTVSWYQQALGQGPQFIFQYYREEENGRGNFPPRFSGLQFPNYSSELNVNALELDDSALYLCASSLKGHGSYEQYFGPGTRLTVT.

This clone was counted once. This chain joins TRBV7-2 and TRBJ1-5; D is possibly TRBD1 (6 bases). CDR1 is SGHTA, CDR2 FQGNSA, per germline. Trimming cost V 8 bases and J 1 base, with 24 bases left between them. This CDR3 contains 18 residues. The DNA for the CDR3 is TGTGCCAGCCCGAGAAATCTTGCGGGGGGCGAGAGCAATCAGCCCCAGCATTTT. This codes for CASPRNLAGGESNQPQHF.

This chain joins TRBV5-4 and TRBJ2-1; D may be TRBD2 (6 bases). CDR1 SGHNT and CDR2 YYREEE come from the germline V gene (reference sequence). Trimming left V 1 base short and J 10 bases short, with 21 bases between. The CDR3 is 16 amino acids. The CDR3 sequence: CASSLLGPARRVEQFF. CDR3 bases: TGTGCCAGCAGCTTGCTGGGACCCGCTCGGAGGGTAGAGCAGTTCTTC.

This chain joins TRBV27 and TRBJ2-3; no clear D. V was shortened by 8 bases and J by 4 bases, with 16 bases between the two germline ends. The CDR3 runs 14 residues. The V gene's germline CDR1 is MNHEY and CDR2 SMNVEV (reference sequence). The CDR3 region has the DNA TGTGCCAGCGCCTCTTACCGTGAGGCAGATACGCAGTATTTT. Its translation: CASASYREADTQYF.

The chain recombines TRBV7-6 with TRBJ2-1; 8 bases fit TRBD2. Germline values: CDR1 SGHVS, CDR2 FNYEAQ. J gave up 0 bases and V 2 bases, and 6 bases lay outside the gene matches. The CDR3 is 17 residues long. The CDR3 loop reads CASSLRSGGASYNEQFF. DNA for the CDR3: TGTGCCAGCAGCTTACGATCCGGGGGGGCCTCCTACAATGAGCAGTTCTTC.

This clone was seen only once. The chain carries TRBV5-6 and TRBJ2-7, with 7 bases identical to TRBD1. Germline values: CDR1 SGHDT, CDR2 YYEEEE. There are 15 residues in the CDR3. J was trimmed by 1 base and V by 4 bases; bases with no gene match: 8. In nucleotides, the CDR3 is TGTGCCAGCAGCCCATACAGGGGTGGATCCTACGAGCAGTACTTC. This encodes CASSPYRGGSYEQYF.

The rearrangement links TRBV18 to TRBJ1-2; no firm D call. Germline V CDR1 and CDR2: KGHSH, LQKENI. CDR3 length: 15 amino acids. Trimming shortened V by 1 base and J by 5 bases, and 14 bases separated the two germline ends. The CDR3 protein is CASSPQKEARYGYTF. The CDR3 DNA is TGTGCCAGCTCACCACAGAAGGAGGCCCGATATGGCTACACCTTC.

The rearrangement uses TRBV2 and TRBJ1-1, with TRBD1 matching 8 bases. The V gene's germline CDR1 is SNHLY and CDR2 FYNNEI. V lost 6 bases, J lost 5 bases, and 8 bases stayed unmatched. This CDR3 region has 14 residues. The CDR3 is CASRDTGGRTEAFF. As DNA, the CDR3 is TGTGCCAGCAGAGACACAGGGGGGAGGACTGAAGCTTTCTTT.

This chain joins TRBV12-3 or TRBV12-4 and TRBJ2-1; 9 nucleotides line up with TRBD1. V lost 4 bases to trimming and J lost 9 bases; unmatched junction nucleotides: 4. This CDR3 has 13 amino acids. CDR3 loop: CASSWGTGIEQFF. The CDR3 coding sequence is TGTGCCAGCAGTTGGGGGACAGGGATTGAGCAGTTCTTC.

The chain combines TRBV27 with TRBJ2-1; D is unresolved. V gave up 8 bases and J gave up 9 bases, with 11 bases separating them. The V gene's germline CDR1 is MNHEY and CDR2 SMNVEV (reference sequence). This CDR3 is built from 11 residues. In nucleotides, the CDR3 is TGTGCCAGCTATGGGCCCGGTGAGCAGTTCTTC. Its translation is CASYGPGEQFF.

J is TRBJ1-1 and V is TRBV6-5; D is possibly TRBD1 (6 bases). Germline CDR1 reads MNHEY; CDR2 reads SVGAGI. The CDR3 sequence is 13 residues long. V was cut by 5 bases and J by 4 bases, with 11 bases left in between. CDR3 nucleotides: TGTGCCAGCAGTCTCACAGGGATCACTGAAGCTTTCTTT. Its translation: CASSLTGITEAFF.

The chain joins TRBV9 to TRBJ1-2; D uncertain. V dropped 0 bases and J dropped 6 bases, with 15 bases sitting between them. CDR1 and CDR2 from the germline V gene are SGDLS and YYNGEE. The CDR3 consists of 15 residues. DNA for the CDR3: TGTGCCAGCAGCGTAGGGGGAGGGAAGTCCCATGGCTACACCTTC. Translating gives CASSVGGGKSHGYTF. Drawing the rest from reference TRBV9 and TRBJ1-2, the complete variable domain is DSGVTQTPKHLITATGQRVTLRCSPRSGDLSVYWYQQSLDQGLQFLIQYYNGEERAKGNILERFSAQQFPDLHSELNLSSLELGDSALYFCASSVGGGKSHGYTFGSGTRLTVV.

In this sample, this clone turned up once. J is TRBJ2-5 and V is TRBV13, with 7 bases identical to TRBD1. The CDR3 runs 14 residues. With 1 base clipped from V and 4 bases from J, the junction kept 3 bases outside the gene matches. Germline V CDR1 and CDR2: PRHDT, FYEKMQ (reference sequence). The CDR3 nucleotides are TGTGCCAGCAGCTTAGACAGGGGAAGAGAGACCCAGTACTTC. This translates into CASSLDRGRETQYF. The entire variable domain, with the rest obtained from reference TRBV13 and TRBJ2-5, is as follows: AAGVIQSPRHLIKEKRETATLKCYPIPRHDTVYWYQQGPGQDPQFLISFYEKMQSDKGSIPDRFSAQQFSDYHSELNMSSLELGDSALYFCASSLDRGRETQYFGPGTRLLVL.